The 18 T cell receptor beta chains presented below share a single source sample, sequenced in a study of blood T cell repertoires in COVID-19. Clones were sequenced by immunoSEQ multiplex PCR, and TCRdb holds only the in-frame ones, with some missing. The sample has some 200,000 clones, 75% to 95% seen once. Sequenced: peripheral blood. The receptors were gathered from a man aged 50 or older with acute or convalescent COVID-19.

The chain uses TRBV2 and TRBJ1-6; 8 bases are a match to TRBD1. V lost 7 bases and J lost 6; bases outside the gene matches: 2. The length of the CDR3 is 13 residues. The germline CDR1 and CDR2 sequences are SNHLY and FYNNEI. CDR3 sequence: CASNRGSNSPLHF. The CDR3 DNA reads as TGTGCCAGCAACAGGGGGAGTAATTCACCCCTCCACTTT.

V and J are TRBV6-1 and TRBJ1-5, with TRBD1 matching 9 bases. The CDR3 contains 14 residues. V was pared by 3 bases and J by 6 bases, with 3 bases of the junction left unmatched. Germline V gene sequence: CDR1 MNHNS, CDR2 SASEGT. The CDR3 reads CASSETGGAQPQHF. CDR3 nucleotides: TGTGCCAGCAGTGAGACAGGGGGAGCTCAGCCCCAGCATTTT.

The gene calls are TRBV10-2 and TRBJ2-7, with 8 bases fitting TRBD2. V gave up 6 bases and J gave up 2 bases; unmatched junction bases: 3. Looked up from germline, CDR1 is WSHSY and CDR2 is SAAADI. The length of the CDR3 is 13 residues. This CDR3 is CASRPGGTYEQYF. The CDR3 nucleotides read TGCGCCAGCAGGCCGGGAGGGACCTACGAGCAGTACTTC.

V usage is TRBV28 and J usage is TRBJ1-6, with 9 bases matching TRBD1. J was trimmed by 8 bases and V by 5 bases; bases with no gene match: 4. The CDR3 is 14 amino acids. The germline V gene encodes CDR1 MDHEN and CDR2 SYDVKM. CDR3 in amino acids: CASSKRQGDSPLHF. The CDR3 nucleotides read TGTGCCAGCAGTAAAAGACAGGGGGATTCACCCCTCCACTTT.

This clone was detected only once. J is TRBJ2-2 and V is TRBV7-2, with D possibly TRBD1 on 6 matching bases. The germline V gene encodes CDR1 SGHTA and CDR2 FQGNSA. The ends were cut back, 10 bases at V and 0 bases at J, with 9 bases in the middle. The CDR3 is made up of 13 amino acids. The CDR3: CATGVTNTGELFF. CDR3 sequence (DNA): TGTGCCACAGGGGTTACGAACACCGGGGAGCTGTTTTTT.

The CDR3 loop is CASSARGGLTDSNQPQHF. In nucleotides, the CDR3 is TGCGCCAGCAGTGCCCGGGGGGGACTAACGGATAGCAATCAGCCCCAGCATTTT. V usage is TRBV10-1 and J usage is TRBJ1-5; D is possibly TRBD1 (5 bases). The germline CDR1 and CDR2 sequences are WNHNN and SYGVQD (reference sequence). The V and J ends lost 4 bases and 0 bases respectively, with 19 bases between them. The CDR3 sequence is 18 residues long.

The V gene is TRBV6-5, the J gene TRBJ2-3; D is unresolved. CDR1 and CDR2 from the germline V gene are MNHEY and SVGAGI. The CDR3 contains 11 residues. With 8 bases removed from V and 5 bases from J, the gap between germline ends came to 8 bases. Here the CDR3 reads CASVSGDTQYF. CDR3 coding DNA: TGTGCCAGCGTCTCAGGAGATACGCAGTATTTT.

This clone was seen a single time. The chain has TRBV21-1 and TRBJ1-4; the tabulated D call, TRBD1, remains unverified against the DNA. TRBV21-1 is a pseudogene locus. The CDR3 runs 15 residues. CDR3 region: CASHRPGQGNEKLFF. The CDR3 nucleotides are TGTGCCAGCCACCGACCGGGACAGGGTAATGAAAAACTGTTTTTT.

This clone turned up a few times. This chain uses TRBV27 with TRBJ2-1; D call uncertain. CDR1 and CDR2 (germline): MNHEY, SMNVEV (reference sequence). The CDR3 length is 14 residues. Trimming took off 5 bases at V and 4 bases at J, with 12 bases between the two ends. The CDR3 protein is CASSQASLYNEQFF. The CDR3 DNA reads as TGTGCCAGCAGTCAGGCCTCTCTATACAATGAGCAGTTCTTC.

The chain employs TRBV3-1 (or the pseudogene TRBV3-2) and TRBJ2-3; 7 bases are shared with TRBD1. Germline CDR1 LGHDT, CDR2 YNNKEL (reference sequence). The CDR3 contains 15 residues. The V and J ends lost 4 bases and 3 bases, in that order; junction bases with no gene match: 7. CDR3 loop: CASSLGGAETDTQYF. The CDR3 coding sequence is TGTGCCAGCAGCCTAGGGGGCGCGGAGACAGATACGCAGTATTTT.

The J gene is TRBJ1-1, the V gene TRBV5-1; TRBD1 matches 8 bases. The CDR3 is 14 residues long. In germline, CDR1 is SGHRS, CDR2 YFSETQ. J was trimmed by 5 bases and V by 5 bases; bases with no gene match: 8. The CDR3 coding sequence is TGCGCCAGCAGACCGGACAGGGCCGGGACTGAAGCTTTCTTT. It is translated as CASRPDRAGTEAFF.

This chain uses TRBV3-1 (or the pseudogene TRBV3-2) with TRBJ2-5, with 7 bases identical to TRBD2. CDR1 LGHDT and CDR2 YNNKEL come from the germline V gene (reference sequence). The CDR3 extends over 16 amino acids. V dropped 4 bases and J dropped 5; count of bases not matched to a gene: 13. Written as DNA, the CDR3 is TGTGCCAGCAGCCTCTTCGGTGGGAGGGCCTCTGAGACCCAGTACTTC. It codes for CASSLFGGRASETQYF.

The chain carries TRBV6-2 or TRBV6-3 and TRBJ1-5; tentatively, D is TRBD1 (5 bases). From germline, CDR1 is MNHEY and CDR2 SVGEGT. The CDR3 is made up of 14 amino acids. The V end lost 3 bases, the J end lost 9 bases, and 15 bases lay between the germline ends. Here the CDR3 DNA reads TGTGCCAGCAGTTATTCGGGGGAAGCACTGCCCCAGCATTTT. Protein sequence: CASSYSGEALPQHF.

This clone is a singleton in its sample. The rearrangement links TRBV27 to TRBJ2-7; no firm D call. V shed 2 bases and J shed 5 bases, with 10 bases lying between them. This CDR3 comprises 13 residues. In germline, CDR1 is MNHEY, CDR2 SMNVEV (reference sequence). The CDR3 DNA reads TGTGCCAGCAGTTTAGAAGCAGGCCACGAGCAGTACGTC. Translating gives CASSLEAGHEQYV.

The rearrangement joins TRBV29-1 to TRBJ1-5; 8 nucleotides agree with TRBD1. The CDR3 spans 17 residues. The V gene's germline CDR1 is SQVTM and CDR2 ANQGSEA. J lost 9 bases, V lost 6 bases, and 22 bases had no gene match. CDR3 nucleotides: TGCAGCGTCGACATCCGGGACAGGACTCAGAGCGGACGGCCCCAGCATTTT. Its translation is CSVDIRDRTQSGRPQHF.

The rearrangement joins TRBV9 to TRBJ1-6; 8 bases line up with TRBD1. V trimming: 3 bases; J trimming: 10 bases; junction bases outside the gene matches: 9. The germline CDR1 and CDR2 sequences are SGDLS and YYNGEE. CDR3 length: 15 residues. CDR3 nucleotides: TGTGCCAGCAGCGCGAGTGACAGGGGCCAATCACCCCTCCACTTT. As protein: CASSASDRGQSPLHF.

The chain recombines TRBV7-9 with TRBJ2-1; 7 bases map to TRBD1. Per the germline V gene, CDR1 is SEHNR and CDR2 is FQNEAQ (reference sequence). The CDR3 has 16 amino acids. V trimming: 1 base; J trimming: 4 bases; junction bases outside the gene matches: 7. CDR3 amino acids: CASSLVGRGQYNEQFF. In nucleotides, the CDR3 is TGTGCCAGCAGCTTAGTCGGCCGGGGACAGTACAATGAGCAGTTCTTC.

V and J are TRBV5-4 and TRBJ1-1; 9 bases are shared with TRBD1. The CDR3 is 14 residues long. Germline trimming cut 4 bases from V and 4 bases from J; bases unmatched to any gene: 5. Germline values: CDR1 SGHNT, CDR2 YYREEE (reference sequence). DNA for the CDR3: TGTGCCAGCAGCCCGAACAGGGGGCCCACTGAAGCTTTCTTT. This encodes CASSPNRGPTEAFF.